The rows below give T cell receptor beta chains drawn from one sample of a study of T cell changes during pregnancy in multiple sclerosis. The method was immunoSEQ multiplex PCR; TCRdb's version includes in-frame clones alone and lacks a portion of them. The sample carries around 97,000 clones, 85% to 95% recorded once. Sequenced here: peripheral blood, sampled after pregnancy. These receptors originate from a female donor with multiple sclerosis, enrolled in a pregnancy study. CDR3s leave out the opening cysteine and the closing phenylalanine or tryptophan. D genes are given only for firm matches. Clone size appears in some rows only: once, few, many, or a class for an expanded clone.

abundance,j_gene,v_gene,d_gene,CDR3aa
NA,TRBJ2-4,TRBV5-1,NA,ASSLEGGENIQY
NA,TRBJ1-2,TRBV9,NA,ASSAGSGAGGYT
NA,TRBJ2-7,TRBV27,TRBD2,ASSAQSSGPYEQY
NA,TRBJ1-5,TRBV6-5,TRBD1,ATGGTGYNQPQH
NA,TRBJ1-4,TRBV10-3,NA,AISGSGPEKLF
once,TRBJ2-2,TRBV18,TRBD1,ASSPPMSRGLIVSTNTGELF
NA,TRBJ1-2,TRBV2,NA,ASSGRGLDQDGYT
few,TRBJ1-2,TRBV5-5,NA,ASLRVPDNYGYT
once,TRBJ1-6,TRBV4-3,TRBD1,ASSQATGTANSPLH
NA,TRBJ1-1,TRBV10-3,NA,AISESAAYGAF
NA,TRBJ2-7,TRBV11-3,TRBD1,ASSVGQGSYEQY
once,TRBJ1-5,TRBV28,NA,ASSPPLGPPGQPQH
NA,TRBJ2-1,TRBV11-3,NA,ASSLGGYNEQF
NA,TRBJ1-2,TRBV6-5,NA,ASSSPNGYT
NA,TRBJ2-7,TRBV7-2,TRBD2,ASSFRSGGVEQY
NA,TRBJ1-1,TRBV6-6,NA,ASSYSSRAFSEAF
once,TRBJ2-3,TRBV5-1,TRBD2,ASSLPLSGRADTQY
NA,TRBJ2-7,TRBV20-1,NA,SALAFDEQY
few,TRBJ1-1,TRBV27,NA,ASSRGVVNTEAF
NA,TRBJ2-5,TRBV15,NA,ATSGYRTGDSRETQY
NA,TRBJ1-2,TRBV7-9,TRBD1,ASSAGQFYGYT
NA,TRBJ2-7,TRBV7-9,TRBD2,ATTFLAGASYEQY
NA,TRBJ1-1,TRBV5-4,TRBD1,ASSRTGGSNTEAF
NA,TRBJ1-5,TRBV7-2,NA,ASSRRGDSNQPQH
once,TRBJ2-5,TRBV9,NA,ASSVQGTETQY
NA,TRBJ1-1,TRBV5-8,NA,ASSWDRGTEAF
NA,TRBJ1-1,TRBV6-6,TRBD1,ASSYSGQGGRTEAF
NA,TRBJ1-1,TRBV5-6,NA,ASSFFSRAGTEAF
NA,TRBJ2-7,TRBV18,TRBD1,ASSGTGGSYEQY
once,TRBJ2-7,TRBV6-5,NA,ASSYSWETRYEQY
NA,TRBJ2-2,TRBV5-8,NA,ASSGGVRAPKSTGELF
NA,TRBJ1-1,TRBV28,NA,ASSLAGLSNTEAF
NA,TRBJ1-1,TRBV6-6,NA,ASSYSNEGHGAF
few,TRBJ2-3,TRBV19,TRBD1,ASSYAGTGGTDTQY
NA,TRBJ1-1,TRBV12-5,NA,ASASIQAEAF
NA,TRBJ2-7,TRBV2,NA,ASSASGYEQY
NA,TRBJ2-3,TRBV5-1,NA,ASSSVSTDTQY
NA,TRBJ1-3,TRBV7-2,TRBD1,ASRSQGGQVSGNTIY
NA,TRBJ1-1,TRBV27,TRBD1,ASSTGGREAF
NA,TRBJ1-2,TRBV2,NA,ASSRLGLDYGYT
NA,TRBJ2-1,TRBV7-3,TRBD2,ASSPRLAGGPEQF
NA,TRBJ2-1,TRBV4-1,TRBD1,ASSPRQGSYNEQF
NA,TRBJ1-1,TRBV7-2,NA,ASSLGHTNTEAF
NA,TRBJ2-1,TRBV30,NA,AWSPSNNEQF
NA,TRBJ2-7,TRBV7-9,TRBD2,ASSLDPSAGVREQY
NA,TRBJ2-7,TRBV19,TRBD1,ASTGGPYEQY
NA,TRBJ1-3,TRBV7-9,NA,ASEKGQFNSGNTIY
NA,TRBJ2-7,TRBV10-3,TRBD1,AISAGQGMSDEQY
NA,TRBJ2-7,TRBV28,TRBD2,ASSNQQREGSYEQY
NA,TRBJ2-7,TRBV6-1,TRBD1,AGGQGAYEQY
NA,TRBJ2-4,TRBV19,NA,ASSMTTGNIQY